The 17 T cell receptor beta chains given below trace back to one sample, sequenced in a study of Ad26.COV2.S vaccination and SARS-CoV-2 variants. TCRdb keeps only in-frame clones here, not all; method: immunoSEQ multiplex PCR. The sample carries hundreds of thousands of clones, about 85% recorded once. Treatment denoted: 19 received Ad26.COV2.S at low or high dose, single or two shots; roughly 5 received placebo; per-sample allocation not given. Specimens were obtained on day 63 following the first vaccine or placebo injection. The sequenced sample was peripheral blood, obtained in a trial of Ad26.COV2.S vaccine versus placebo. The receptors were sampled from a person between 18 and 65 years old who received the Ad26.COV2.S COVID-19 vaccine or a placebo.

This clone appeared a single time. The rearrangement uses TRBV28 and TRBJ2-2, with unresolved D. V was cut by 3 bases and J by 6 bases, with 11 bases left in between. The CDR3 totals 14 residues. Per germline, CDR1 MDHEN and CDR2 SYDVKM. CDR3 protein: CASSFRWLSGELFF. Here the CDR3 DNA reads TGTGCCAGCAGTTTTCGTTGGTTGTCCGGGGAGCTGTTTTTT.

The J gene is TRBJ1-4, the V gene TRBV27, with D unresolved. V lost 6 bases and J 8 bases, leaving 16 bases between the germline ends. Per the germline V gene, CDR1 is MNHEY and CDR2 is SMNVEV (reference sequence). This CDR3 has 14 amino acids. The CDR3 DNA reads as TGTGCCAGCAGCCACGGGCTCTCGGGCGAAAAACTGTTTTTT. Translation: CASSHGLSGEKLFF.

The chain links TRBV3-1 (or the pseudogene TRBV3-2) to TRBJ1-1; D is ambiguous. Per germline, CDR1 LGHDT and CDR2 YNNKEL (reference sequence). Deletions cut 0 bases from V and 5 bases from J, with 13 bases between. The CDR3 covers 15 residues. This CDR3 reads CASSQDFELGTEAFF. The CDR3 nucleotides read TGTGCCAGCAGCCAAGATTTCGAGTTGGGGACTGAAGCTTTCTTT.

The rearrangement links TRBV7-9 to TRBJ1-1; 7 bases are a match to TRBD1. The CDR3 consists of 15 residues. The trim removed 3 bases at V and 4 bases at J, leaving 8 bases unmatched. CDR1 is SEHNR, CDR2 FQNEAQ, per germline (reference sequence). The CDR3 loop reads CASSFLRTGSTEAFF. The DNA for the CDR3 is TGTGCCAGCAGCTTTTTGCGGACAGGCTCCACTGAAGCTTTCTTT. Based on the CDR3 plus reference TRBV7-9 and TRBJ1-1, the full variable domain is DTGVSQNPRHKITKRGQNVTFRCDPISEHNRLYWYRQTLGQGPEFLTYFQNEAQLEKSRLLSDRFSAERPKGSFSTLEIQRTEQGDSAMYLCASSFLRTGSTEAFFGQGTRLTVV.

The gene calls are TRBV5-4 and TRBJ1-2; D is undetermined. V shed 0 bases and J shed 1 base, with 10 bases lying between them. In germline, CDR1 is SGHNT, CDR2 YYREEE (reference sequence). The CDR3 length is 15 residues. CDR3 nucleotide sequence: TGTGCCAGCAGCTTGGTTCCCGAAATTAACTATGGCTACACCTTC. Encoded protein: CASSLVPEINYGYTF.

The V gene is TRBV24-1, the J gene TRBJ2-2; D uncertain. CDR1 and CDR2 from the germline V gene are KGHDR and SFDVKD. The germline V and J ends were trimmed by 4 bases and 1 base, with 9 bases remaining between them. The CDR3 loop spans 15 amino acids. The CDR3 bases are TGTGCCACCAGTGAGTTAAAGAAGAACACCGGGGAGCTGTTTTTT. This sequence encodes CATSELKKNTGELFF.

The rearrangement uses TRBV18 and TRBJ2-7; D not resolved. The CDR3 has 14 amino acids. Germline V gene sequence: CDR1 KGHSH, CDR2 LQKENI. Trimming shortened V by 6 bases and J by 5 bases, and 17 bases separated the two germline ends. DNA of the CDR3: TGTGCCAGCTCCATAGGGATGAACGTCAACGAGCAGTACTTC. Its protein is CASSIGMNVNEQYF.

Written as DNA, the CDR3 is TGTGCCAGCAGCAAGAAGAAGGGCCCTGAAGCTTTCTTT. Translating it yields CASSKKKGPEAFF. V usage is TRBV21-1 and J usage is TRBJ1-1. TRBV21-1 constitutes a pseudogene. There are 13 residues in the CDR3.

The V call is TRBV19, the J call TRBJ2-1, with 8 positions matching TRBD1. Per the germline V gene, CDR1 is LNHDA and CDR2 is SQIVND (reference sequence). Trimming at V came to 5 bases and at J to 4 bases, leaving 10 bases not matched to a gene. The CDR3 is made up of 16 amino acids. Here the CDR3 DNA reads TGTGCCAGTAGTCTATCCGGGACAGGAGGTTACAATGAGCAGTTCTTC. Its translation is CASSLSGTGGYNEQFF.

This clone was seen many times. V and J are TRBV6-1 and TRBJ2-7; 8 bases map to TRBD1. CDR1 is MNHNS, CDR2 SASEGT, per germline. After removal of 2 bases from V and 2 bases from J, the junction contained 14 bases not matched to a gene. The CDR3 consists of 18 residues. The CDR3 nucleotides read TGTGCCAGCAGTGAATATGGGACAGGCGACACATTCGCCTACGAGCAGTACTTC. It specifies CASSEYGTGDTFAYEQYF.

The rearrangement joins TRBV18 to TRBJ1-2, with TRBD1 matching over 9 bases. From germline, CDR1 is KGHSH and CDR2 LQKENI. After removal of 3 bases from V and 4 bases from J, the junction contained 24 bases not matched to a gene. The CDR3 covers 21 residues. DNA for the CDR3: TGTGCCAGCTCACCGCTTGGGAGCACAGGGACAGGGATCGCTCATGGCTATGGCTACACCTTC. Its protein is CASSPLGSTGTGIAHGYGYTF.

The chain links TRBV18 to TRBJ1-1, with a tentative D call TRBD1 (5 bases). The germline V and J ends were trimmed by 3 bases and 7 bases, with 18 bases remaining between them. Germline loops: CDR1 KGHSH, CDR2 LQKENI. The CDR3 is made up of 15 amino acids. The CDR3 DNA is TGTGCCAGCTCACCCCAGGGATCAGGTCTTGGTGAAGCTTTCTTT. As protein: CASSPQGSGLGEAFF.

Turning to this clone: The sample carries other DNA sequences with the same CDR3. The chain joins TRBV19 to TRBJ1-5; the D gene is possibly TRBD1 (6 bases). The CDR3 loop spans 14 amino acids. The germline gives CDR1 LNHDA, CDR2 SQIVND (reference sequence). The V end was cut by 2 bases, the J end by 3 bases, with 8 bases between. The CDR3 sequence: CASSIRDNNQPQHF. DNA for the CDR3: TGTGCCAGTAGTATACGGGACAACAATCAGCCCCAGCATTTT.

V is TRBV27 and J is TRBJ2-7; D is unresolved. Germline V CDR1 and CDR2: MNHEY, SMNVEV (reference sequence). V lost 5 bases to trimming and J lost 3 bases, with 14 bases between them. This CDR3 is 14 amino acids long. This chain's CDR3 is CASSRLGEGYEQYF. The CDR3 DNA reads as TGTGCCAGCAGTCGCCTTGGGGAAGGCTACGAGCAGTACTTC.

The chain couples TRBV6-6 to TRBJ1-1, with no clear D. Germline assignment: CDR1 MNHNY and CDR2 SVGAGI (reference sequence). The CDR3 has 14 amino acids. V lost 5 bases and J 0 bases, leaving 10 bases between the germline ends. The CDR3, as DNA: TGTGCCAGCAGTCAGACACATATGAACACTGAAGCTTTCTTT. Its protein is CASSQTHMNTEAFF.

This clone was seen once. V and J are TRBV7-9 and TRBJ2-1, with 9 bases that match TRBD2. The CDR3 covers 16 residues. V shed 2 bases and J 3 bases; nucleotides not matched to a gene: 5. Germline CDR1 reads SEHNR; CDR2 reads FQNEAQ (reference sequence). The CDR3 DNA is TGTGCCAGCAGCTTACGTAGCGGGGGAAACTACAATGAGCAGTTCTTC. This gives the protein CASSLRSGGNYNEQFF.

J is TRBJ2-7 and V is TRBV27; D unresolved. Trimming left V 7 bases short and J 3 bases short, with 13 bases between. Germline V gene sequence: CDR1 MNHEY, CDR2 SMNVEV (reference sequence). This CDR3 has 13 residues. The CDR3 DNA is TGTGCCAGCACCGTTGCGGCCAGCTACGAGCAGTACTTC. Amino acids: CASTVAASYEQYF.